This TCR beta chain comes out of a study of blood T cells in healthy people across ages. Whole-study findings and limits: Naive T cell percentage by flow cytometry tracked strongly with beta diversity. The recorded TCR beta diversity per million T cells decreased in a roughly linear manner with age.

About this clonotype: Its antigen is not identified.

The use of a sample-barcoded 5' primer and a J-beta primer mix characterized a second PCR of roughly 7 to 11 cycles. A single record per CDR3 protein comes from TCRdb applying MiXCR to the 5' RACE reads. The sample carries about 650,000 distinct CDR3 sequences, 32% recorded once. The clonotype was recovered from a woman aged 80 or older in good health. The sequenced material came from blood.

The CDR3 sequence is CASSSTGGHTEAFF. CDR3 bases: TGTGCCAGCAGCAGTACAGGGGGTCACACTGAAGCTTTCTTT. V and J are TRBV11-2 and TRBJ1-1; 8 positions agree with TRBD1. This CDR3 contains 14 residues. Trimming at V came to 5 bases and at J to 3 bases, leaving 5 bases not matched to a gene. Germline V gene data show CDR1 as SGHAT and CDR2 as FQNNGV.